What follows are 7 T cell receptor beta chains derived from one specimen sequenced in a study of shared clonotypes between healthy human individuals. Generated by immunoSEQ multiplex PCR, the TCRdb table keeps only in-frame clones and is missing some. The repertoire consists of over a million clones, with approximately 98.5% occurring once and the leading ten covering 0.36%. Material: naive CD4+ T cells sorted from blood. Subset denoted: CD45RA+ positively selected. The source of these receptors is a man aged 25-45 years in good health.

This chain links TRBV7-6 with TRBJ2-2; no clear D. The CDR3 contains 12 residues. The germline V gene encodes CDR1 SGHVS and CDR2 FNYEAQ. Trimming shortened V by 5 bases and J by 6 bases, and 7 bases separated the two germline ends. CDR3 in amino acids: CASSPLAGELFF. CDR3 nucleotides: TGTGCCAGCAGCCCACTGGCCGGGGAGCTGTTTTTT.

The rearrangement links TRBV6-1 to TRBJ1-3; 8 nucleotides line up with TRBD1. This CDR3 has 16 residues. Germline CDR1 and CDR2: MNHNS and SASEGT. The ends lost 4 bases at V and 4 bases at J; junction bases unmatched: 9. CDR3 residues: CASSGIQGAGGNTIYF. The CDR3 DNA reads TGTGCCAGCAGTGGAATCCAGGGGGCTGGAGGAAACACCATATATTTT.

The rearrangement uses TRBV12-5 and TRBJ1-1; 9 bases map to TRBD1. CDR1 and CDR2 from the germline V gene are LGHNT and FRNRAP. This CDR3 contains 14 residues. V lost 1 base and J lost 6; bases outside the gene matches: 3. Written as DNA, the CDR3 is TGTGCTAGTGGTTTGGACAGGGGGCGGGCTGAAGCTTTCTTT. This encodes CASGLDRGRAEAFF.

The rearrangement joins TRBV30 to TRBJ2-2; D perhaps matches TRBD1 (5 bases). The germline V gene has CDR1 GTSNPN and CDR2 SVGIG (reference sequence). The CDR3 extends over 13 amino acids. V lost 4 bases, J lost 8 bases, and 14 bases lay in between. CDR3 DNA: TGTGCCTGGACAGGGTCTAACAGAGGGGAGCTGTTTTTT. This translates into CAWTGSNRGELFF.

Points on this clone: This CDR3 is also generated by other DNA sequences in the sample. The CDR3 protein is CASSISYNEQFF. DNA of the CDR3: TGTGCCAGCAGTATAAGCTACAATGAGCAGTTCTTC. The J gene is TRBJ2-1, the V gene TRBV28; no definite D call. Germline V CDR1 and CDR2: MDHEN, SYDVKM. The V and J ends lost 5 bases and 3 bases respectively, with 5 bases between them. The CDR3 covers 12 residues.

V and J are TRBV4-3 and TRBJ2-3, with TRBD2 matching over 10 bases. The CDR3 has 16 residues. V trimming: 0 bases; J trimming: 6 bases; junction bases outside the gene matches: 6. Germline CDR1 reads LGHNA; CDR2 reads YSLEER. The CDR3 is CASSQDKSLAGDTQYF. As DNA, the CDR3 is TGCGCCAGCAGCCAAGATAAATCACTAGCGGGGGATACGCAGTATTTT.

The chain joins TRBV5-1 to TRBJ2-5; TRBD2 might be the D (6 bases). There are 14 residues in the CDR3. The germline CDR1 and CDR2 sequences are SGHRS and YFSETQ. V lost 4 bases to trimming and J lost 5 bases, with 15 bases between them. CDR3 amino acids: CASSLTSSWETQYF. CDR3 nucleotides: TGCGCCAGCAGCCTGACTAGTTCATGGGAGACCCAGTACTTC. Filled out from reference TRBV5-1 and TRBJ2-5, the complete variable domain reads KAGVTQTPRYLIKTRGQQVTLSCSPISGHRSVSWYQQTPGQGLQFLFEYFSETQRNKGNFPGRFSGRQFSNSRSEMNVSTLELGDSALYLCASSLTSSWETQYFGPGTRLLVL.